The 29 T cell receptor beta chains below were found in one sample sequenced in a study of OX40 agonist ivuxolimab in advanced cancers. This table comes from immunoSEQ multiplex PCR, and its TCRdb copy is limited to in-frame clones, with some not included. The repertoire has approximately 71,000 clones, around 94% of them found once; the top ten carry 15% to 18%. This specimen was CD4+ or CD8+ T cells sorted from blood, taken in a trial of the OX40 agonist ivuxolimab. The receptors were gathered from an adult with an advanced solid tumor such as melanoma, head and neck, liver or kidney cancer.

The chain couples TRBV28 to TRBJ1-2, with a possible D match to TRBD1 (6 bases). V lost 7 bases, J lost 4 bases, and 16 bases lay in between. Germline V gene sequence: CDR1 MDHEN, CDR2 SYDVKM. The CDR3 sequence is 14 residues long. The CDR3 DNA is TGTGCCAGCACCCCTATGACAGGAGGCTATGGCTACACCTTC. Its protein is CASTPMTGGYGYTF.

This chain uses TRBV5-1 with TRBJ2-1, with 8 bases matching TRBD2. CDR3 length: 18 amino acids. The ends lost 0 bases at V and 0 bases at J; junction bases unmatched: 8. Germline CDR1 and CDR2: SGHRS and YFSETQ. The CDR3 DNA reads as TGCGCCAGCAGCTTGGGGTCTAGCGGGTATAGCTCCTACAATGAGCAGTTCTTC. Amino acid sequence: CASSLGSSGYSSYNEQFF.

This chain uses TRBV14 with TRBJ2-7; D may be TRBD1 (5 bases). The CDR3 has 16 amino acids. Germline CDR1 is SGHDN and CDR2 is FVKESK. V was cut by 3 bases and J by 2 bases, with 17 bases left in between. The CDR3 DNA reads as TGTGCCAGCAGCCAGAGCAGGGTCCTTTACACCTACGAGCAGTACTTC. Amino acid sequence: CASSQSRVLYTYEQYF. The full variable domain, completed using reference TRBV14 and TRBJ2-7, is EAGVTQFPSHSVIEKGQTVTLRCDPISGHDNLYWYRRVMGKEIKFLLHFVKESKQDESGMPNNRFLAERTGGTYSTLKVQPAELEDSGVYFCASSQSRVLYTYEQYFGPGTRLTVT.

The V call is TRBV4-3, the J call TRBJ2-7; possibly TRBD2 for D (7 bases). Trimming left V 0 bases short and J 5 bases short, with 11 bases between. Germline CDR1 LGHNA, CDR2 YSLEER. The CDR3 sequence is 14 residues long. Here the CDR3 reads CASSQDSGGNEQYF. As DNA, the CDR3 is TGCGCCAGCAGCCAAGATTCGGGGGGCAACGAGCAGTACTTC.

V and J are TRBV28 and TRBJ2-7; 7 positions match TRBD1. The CDR3 has 14 amino acids. The junction had 5 bases not matched to a gene; V was cut back by 5 bases and J by 1 base. Germline V gives CDR1 MDHEN, CDR2 SYDVKM. CDR3 coding DNA: TGTGCCAGCAGTCCCGGGACAGTTTCCTACGAGCAGTACTTC. Translation gives CASSPGTVSYEQYF.

The genes are TRBV27 and TRBJ1-2, with a possible D match to TRBD1 (5 bases). In germline, CDR1 is MNHEY, CDR2 SMNVEV (reference sequence). Deletions cut 2 bases from V and 1 base from J, with 5 bases between. The CDR3 sequence is 13 residues long. The CDR3 sequence: CASSLQGNYGYTF. CDR3 bases: TGTGCCAGCAGTTTACAGGGTAACTATGGCTACACCTTC.

The rearrangement uses TRBV4-2 and TRBJ1-4, with 10 bases fitting TRBD1. Losses at the gene ends were 3 bases for V and 7 bases for J; bases not matched to a gene: 5. CDR3 length: 15 amino acids. Germline values: CDR1 LGHNA, CDR2 YNFKEQ. The chain's CDR3 is CASSQQGQGLEKLFF. The CDR3 DNA is TGTGCCAGCAGCCAGCAGGGACAGGGGCTTGAAAAACTGTTTTTT.

The chain couples TRBV5-1 to TRBJ1-3; no definite D call. V gave up 5 bases and J gave up 3 bases, with 6 bases separating them. The germline gives CDR1 SGHRS, CDR2 YFSETQ. CDR3 length equals 12 residues. The CDR3 region is CASRGFGNTIYF. The CDR3, as DNA: TGCGCCAGCAGGGGGTTTGGAAACACCATATATTTT.

The J gene is TRBJ2-2, the V gene TRBV5-4; 11 bases agree with TRBD1. Per the germline V gene, CDR1 is SGHNT and CDR2 is YYREEE (reference sequence). V gave up 7 bases and J gave up 0 bases; unmatched junction bases: 8. The CDR3 has 17 amino acids. The CDR3 reads CASYGTGGIANTGELFF. DNA for the CDR3: TGTGCCAGCTACGGGACAGGGGGAATCGCGAACACCGGGGAGCTGTTTTTT.

J is TRBJ1-3 and V is TRBV29-1; 8 nucleotides agree with TRBD1. This CDR3 region has 14 residues. The V gene's germline CDR1 is SQVTM and CDR2 ANQGSEA. The J segment lost 2 bases and the V segment lost 7 bases, leaving 7 bases of the junction unmatched. In nucleotides, the CDR3 is TGCAGCGCCATTACACAGGGGGCTGGAAACACCATATATTTT. This translates into CSAITQGAGNTIYF. The full variable domain, rest sourced from reference TRBV29-1 and TRBJ1-3, is SAVISQKPSRDICQRGTSLTIQCQVDSQVTMMFWYRQQPGQSLTLIATANQGSEATYESGFVIDKFPISRPNLTFSTLTVSNMSPEDSSIYLCSAITQGAGNTIYFGEGSWLTVV.

The chain joins TRBV27 to TRBJ1-1; TRBD1 is a possible D gene (6 bases). Germline CDR1 MNHEY, CDR2 SMNVEV (reference sequence). The V gene lost 7 bases and the J gene lost 0 bases, with 18 bases spanning the gap. The CDR3 has 16 amino acids. The CDR3 sequence: CASTRGQHLMNTEAFF. The CDR3 DNA reads TGTGCCAGCACCCGAGGACAGCACCTAATGAACACTGAAGCTTTCTTT.

This clone was seen once. Other DNA sequences within the sample encode an identical CDR3. V usage is TRBV19 and J usage is TRBJ2-2; the D is unclear. V was shortened by 1 base and J by 5 bases, with 2 bases between the two germline ends. Germline V gene lookup returns CDR1 LNHDA and CDR2 SQIVND (reference sequence). The CDR3 runs to 12 residues. The DNA for the CDR3 is TGTGCCAGTAGTATAGGGACCGGGGAGCTGTTTTTT. Its translation is CASSIGTGELFF.

V is TRBV10-3 and J is TRBJ1-2, with no clear D. Trimming removed 0 bases from V and 6 bases from J, with 8 bases in between. The CDR3 consists of 13 residues. CDR1 ENHRY and CDR2 SYGVKD come from the germline V gene. The CDR3 loop reads CAISESDLNGYTF. CDR3 in DNA: TGTGCCATCAGTGAGTCGGATCTAAATGGCTACACCTTC.

This chain uses TRBV4-3 with TRBJ2-2, with 10 nucleotides matching TRBD1. Looked up from germline, CDR1 is LGHNA and CDR2 is YSLEER. This CDR3 spans 16 amino acids. Trimming removed 1 base from V and 5 bases from J; junction bases left unmatched: 4. The CDR3 sequence: CASSQGTGGRTGELFF. Written as DNA, the CDR3 is TGCGCCAGCAGCCAAGGGACAGGGGGGAGGACCGGGGAGCTGTTTTTT.

The chain couples TRBV10-3 to TRBJ2-5; TRBD1 matches 8 bases. With 4 bases clipped from V and 1 base from J, the junction kept 8 bases outside the gene matches. This CDR3 is 16 amino acids long. Looked up from germline, CDR1 is ENHRY and CDR2 is SYGVKD. CDR3 DNA sequence: TGTGCCATCAGTGGGGGGCCGACAGGGGCCCAAGAGACCCAGTACTTC. Amino acids: CAISGGPTGAQETQYF.

V gene TRBV10-2 combines with J gene TRBJ2-7; D gene ambiguous. CDR3 length: 14 residues. V was trimmed by 4 bases and J by 9 bases, leaving 19 bases between them. Germline CDR1 is WSHSY and CDR2 is SAAADI. The CDR3 sequence is CASSAKVSYVGQYF. DNA of the CDR3: TGCGCCAGCAGTGCGAAAGTAAGCTACGTTGGGCAGTACTTC.

In DNA, the CDR3 is TGTGCCAGCTGCCCGCGCCCGAACCCCTATGGCTACACCTTC. It encodes CASCPRPNPYGYTF. The V call is TRBV7-9, the J call TRBJ1-2; unclear D gene. V was cut by 8 bases and J by 4 bases, with 17 bases left in between. CDR1 is SEHNR, CDR2 FQNEAQ, per germline (reference sequence). CDR3 length: 14 amino acids.

CDR3 residues: CASSKSAVNTEAFF. Here the CDR3 DNA reads TGCGCCAGCAGTAAATCGGCAGTGAACACTGAAGCTTTCTTT. V gene TRBV10-1 combines with J gene TRBJ1-1, with unresolved D. The germline CDR1 and CDR2 sequences are WNHNN and SYGVQD (reference sequence). V lost 5 bases and J lost 0, with 10 bases in between. This CDR3 region has 14 residues.

The chain recombines TRBV27 with TRBJ1-3; weak D call: TRBD1 (5 bases). Trimming removed 5 bases at V and 3 bases at J, with 11 bases between. The CDR3 extends over 14 amino acids. Germline V gives CDR1 MNHEY, CDR2 SMNVEV (reference sequence). This CDR3 reads CASSAGLYGNTIYF. The CDR3 bases are TGTGCCAGCAGTGCAGGGCTCTATGGAAACACCATATATTTT.

This chain uses TRBV4-3 with TRBJ2-7; D tentatively fits TRBD1 or TRBD2 (5 bases each). There are 15 residues in the CDR3. Germline CDR1 and CDR2: LGHNA and YSLEER. V was cut by 2 bases and J by 5 bases, with 16 bases left in between. The CDR3 protein is CASSQLDGGRDEQYF. Written as DNA, the CDR3 is TGCGCCAGCAGCCAACTAGATGGGGGAAGGGACGAGCAGTACTTC.

This chain uses TRBV19 with TRBJ2-1; 12 bases match TRBD2. Looked up from germline, CDR1 is LNHDA and CDR2 is SQIVND (reference sequence). The V and J ends lost 1 base and 5 bases, in that order; junction bases with no gene match: 6. This CDR3 is 17 amino acids long. The CDR3 is CASSIVATSGRHNEQFF. CDR3 bases: TGTGCCAGTAGTATAGTGGCGACTAGCGGGAGACACAATGAGCAGTTCTTC.

The rearrangement links TRBV7-2 to TRBJ2-2, with D perhaps matching TRBD1 (7 bases). Per germline, CDR1 SGHTA and CDR2 FQGNSA. V lost 3 bases and J lost 7, with 12 bases in between. This CDR3 has 14 amino acids. Here the CDR3 DNA reads TGTGCCAGCAGCTTGGGCAGGGGGGTCGGGGAGCTGTTTTTT. This sequence encodes CASSLGRGVGELFF.

The rearrangement joins TRBV14 to TRBJ2-7; TRBD1 agrees at 7 bases. The germline V gene encodes CDR1 SGHDN and CDR2 FVKESK. Unmatched junction bases numbered 11, after V lost 5 bases and J lost 4 bases. The CDR3 runs to 15 residues. The CDR3 loop reads CASSDTWDRRYEQYF. CDR3 nucleotide sequence: TGTGCCAGCAGCGATACCTGGGACAGAAGGTACGAGCAGTACTTC.

V gene TRBV4-1 combines with J gene TRBJ2-7, with D hard to call. V dropped 2 bases and J dropped 2 bases, with 13 bases sitting between them. This CDR3 region has 15 residues. Looked up from germline, CDR1 is MGHRA and CDR2 is YSYEKL. The CDR3 region is CASSQIAERTYEQYF. DNA of the CDR3: TGCGCCAGCAGCCAAATAGCAGAAAGAACCTACGAGCAGTACTTC.

The rearrangement uses TRBV11-2 and TRBJ2-7, with a weak D call TRBD1 (5 bases). CDR3 length equals 14 residues. Per germline, CDR1 SGHAT and CDR2 FQNNGV. Trimming removed 5 bases from V and 5 bases from J, with 16 bases in between. CDR3 protein: CASSRRTLGDEQYF. The CDR3 DNA reads TGTGCCAGCAGCAGAAGAACCTTAGGGGACGAGCAGTACTTC.

This chain joins TRBV9 and TRBJ1-5; tentative D call: TRBD1 (5 bases). V gave up 0 bases and J gave up 6 bases, with 13 bases separating them. This CDR3 is 15 amino acids long. The germline CDR1 and CDR2 sequences are SGDLS and YYNGEE. CDR3 bases: TGTGCCAGCAGCGTAGATGGGGCCTCGGGTCAGCCCCAGCATTTT. Its protein product is CASSVDGASGQPQHF. Supplemented by reference TRBV9 and TRBJ1-5, the full variable domain reads DSGVTQTPKHLITATGQRVTLRCSPRSGDLSVYWYQQSLDQGLQFLIQYYNGEERAKGNILERFSAQQFPDLHSELNLSSLELGDSALYFCASSVDGASGQPQHFGDGTRLSIL.

This chain links TRBV30 with TRBJ2-7; 7 bases fit TRBD1. This CDR3 is 13 amino acids long. Germline V gene lookup returns CDR1 GTSNPN and CDR2 SVGIG (reference sequence). The V and J ends lost 3 bases and 0 bases, in that order; junction bases with no gene match: 2. CDR3 DNA sequence: TGTGCCTGGAGCCGGGACAGCTCCTACGAGCAGTACTTC. Its protein product is CAWSRDSSYEQYF.

Only a few counts were recorded for this clone. The rearrangement joins TRBV9 to TRBJ2-7; 7 positions agree with TRBD1. V was clipped by 0 bases and J by 4 bases; unmatched bases: 7. The CDR3 has 15 residues. Per germline, CDR1 SGDLS and CDR2 YYNGEE. CDR3 nucleotide sequence: TGTGCCAGCAGCGTAGAGGGGACAGAGTCGTACGAGCAGTACTTC. As protein: CASSVEGTESYEQYF.

This clone was detected only a few times. This sequence joins TRBV29-1 and TRBJ1-1, with no clear D. The CDR3 runs 11 residues. Trimming pared 6 bases from V and 0 bases from J, leaving 5 bases between. In germline, CDR1 is SQVTM, CDR2 ANQGSEA. The chain's CDR3 is CSVLMNTEAFF. The CDR3 DNA is TGCAGCGTCCTCATGAACACTGAAGCTTTCTTT.